This passage covers 20 T cell receptor beta chains from one sample sequenced in a study of T cells in Graves' hyperthyroidism and ophthalmopathy. Amplification targeted TCR beta CDR3 regions from RNA transcripts. HTBI primers drove first-round RT-PCR of the TCR CDR3. TCRdb fed the multiplex PCR reads into MiXCR, producing one record per CDR3 protein. The sample holds hundreds of thousands of distinct CDR3 sequences, 15% to 20% seen once. The sample consisted of blood. The origin of the receptors is a woman in her thirties with Graves' hyperthyroidism.

This clonotype was detected a few times. The genes are TRBV7-8 and TRBJ1-2; the D gene is possibly TRBD1 (5 bases). CDR1 and CDR2 (germline): SGHVS, FQNEAQ. The germline V and J ends were trimmed by 0 bases and 12 bases, with 20 bases remaining between them. CDR3 length equals 15 residues. Here the CDR3 reads CASSLAPWGSQVDTF. The CDR3 bases are TGTGCCAGCAGCTTAGCTCCTTGGGGCTCCCAAGTCGACACCTTC.

V usage is TRBV7-6 and J usage is TRBJ2-2; D could derive from TRBD1 or TRBD2 (6 bases each). Trimming shortened V by 5 bases and J by 0 bases, and 16 bases separated the two germline ends. The CDR3 extends over 17 amino acids. Germline V gene sequence: CDR1 SGHVS, CDR2 FNYEAQ. CDR3 sequence: CASSLKEGGANTGELFF. The CDR3 coding sequence is TGTGCCAGCAGCCTCAAGGAGGGGGGCGCGAACACCGGGGAGCTGTTTTTT.

This clonotype was counted between two and nine times. V and J are TRBV7-2 and TRBJ2-5; D call uncertain. The V end lost 6 bases, the J end lost 4 bases, and 12 bases lay between the germline ends. CDR3 size: 13 residues. Germline CDR1 reads SGHTA; CDR2 reads FQGNSA. CDR3 amino acids: CASSYATGETQYF. For the CDR3, the DNA is TGTGCCAGCAGTTACGCAACGGGAGAGACCCAGTACTTC.

Comments on this clonotype: One base away lies a much larger clone, so this may be a sequencing read error. The rearrangement joins TRBV15 to TRBJ2-3; D uncertain. The length of the CDR3 is 14 residues. Trimming stripped 6 bases from V and 2 bases from J, with 12 bases between. From germline, CDR1 is LNHNV and CDR2 YYDKDF (reference sequence). The CDR3 is CATSGPSNTDTQYF. The CDR3 DNA reads as TGTGCCACCAGTGGACCATCCAACACAGATACGCAGTATTTT.

This clonotype was counted at least ten times. This rearrangement joins TRBV6-2 or TRBV6-3 to TRBJ1-2, with D unclear. Germline V gene sequence: CDR1 MNHEY, CDR2 SVGEGT. This CDR3 region has 14 residues. Deletions cut 2 bases from V and 6 bases from J, with 13 bases between. The CDR3 DNA sequence: TGTGCCAGCAGTTACCCCGCAGTCGGCAATGGCTACACCTTC. Translating gives CASSYPAVGNGYTF.

To note about this clonotype: A much larger clone lies one base from this, so it may be a read error. The CDR3: CGWRWGNNEQFF. The CDR3 DNA follows: TGTGGCTGGAGATGGGGGAACAATGAGCAGTTCTTC. The V and J genes are TRBV30 and TRBJ2-1; D assignment may be TRBD1 or TRBD2 (5 bases each). The CDR3 loop spans 12 amino acids. Germline-derived CDR1 and CDR2 are GTSNPN and SVGIG (reference sequence).

Many counts were recorded for this clonotype. This rearrangement joins TRBV11-2 to TRBJ1-6; 8 nucleotides match TRBD1. This CDR3 has 15 amino acids. V was pared by 4 bases and J by 10 bases, with 9 bases of the junction left unmatched. Germline values: CDR1 SGHAT, CDR2 FQNNGV. Here the CDR3 reads CASSSGTGVGSPLHF. The CDR3 bases are TGTGCCAGCAGCTCTGGGACAGGTGTCGGATCACCCCTCCACTTT.

V usage is TRBV4-1 and J usage is TRBJ1-4; D is unclear. CDR3 length: 16 amino acids. Per germline, CDR1 MGHRA and CDR2 YSYEKL. V dropped 5 bases and J dropped 1 base, with 14 bases sitting between them. The CDR3 bases are TGCGCCAGCAGCGGGAGGGAGGGAAGAACTAATGAAAAACTGTTTTTT. Protein product: CASSGREGRTNEKLFF.

In the case of this clonotype: The junction departs from germline at one end; a sequencing error may be responsible. J is TRBJ1-5 and V is TRBV2, with D perhaps TRBD1 (6 bases). The CDR3 is 15 residues long. Looked up from germline, CDR1 is SNHLY and CDR2 is FYNNEI. CDR3 protein: CVSSELAGVNQPQHF. Here the CDR3 DNA reads TGTGTCAGCAGTGAACTGGCAGGGGTTAATCAGCCCCAGCATTTT.

This clonotype was picked up a small number of times. The J gene is TRBJ1-2, the V gene TRBV18, with 7 bases lining up with TRBD1. Per the germline V gene, CDR1 is KGHSH and CDR2 is LQKENI. Trimming cost V 5 bases and J 4 bases; bases outside gene matches: 7. There are 14 residues in the CDR3. The CDR3 nucleotides read TGTGCCAGCTCATCTGACAGGGACCCCTATGGCTACACCTTC. This encodes CASSSDRDPYGYTF.

This clonotype came up many times. The rearrangement joins TRBV30 to TRBJ2-5; possibly TRBD1 or TRBD2 for D (5 bases each). Germline values: CDR1 GTSNPN, CDR2 SVGIG (reference sequence). CDR3 size: 13 residues. V lost 2 bases and J 5 bases, leaving 12 bases between the germline ends. CDR3 in DNA: TGTGCCTGGAGTCCATGGGGCGGGGAGACCCAGTACTTC. Translating gives CAWSPWGGETQYF. The variable domain in full, with the rest retrieved from reference TRBV30 and TRBJ2-5, is SQTIHQWPATLVQPVGSPLSLECTVEGTSNPNLYWYRQAAGRGLQLLFYSVGIGQISSEVPQNLSASRPQDRQFILSSKKLLLSDSGFYLCAWSPWGGETQYFGPGTRLLVL.

The chain links TRBV24-1 to TRBJ2-1; 8 bases are a match to TRBD2. V shed 0 bases, J shed 4 bases, and the junction held 13 bases outside the gene matches. Germline values: CDR1 KGHDR, CDR2 SFDVKD. This CDR3 comprises 19 residues. The CDR3: CATSDLSPPPGGVYNEQFF. DNA of the CDR3: TGTGCCACCAGTGATTTGTCCCCCCCCCCCGGGGGGGTATACAATGAGCAGTTCTTC.

The rearrangement links TRBV10-2 to TRBJ1-6; D is uncertain. V dropped 3 bases and J dropped 0 bases, with 6 bases sitting between them. The CDR3 is made up of 15 amino acids. The germline V gene has CDR1 WSHSY and CDR2 SAAADI. DNA for the CDR3: TGCGCCAGCAGTGATCCGAGCTCCTATAATTCACCCCTCCACTTT. It codes for CASSDPSSYNSPLHF.

This clonotype came up a few times. The chain joins TRBV20-1 to TRBJ2-7, with TRBD2 matching 9 bases. Germline V gives CDR1 DFQATT, CDR2 SNEGSKA (reference sequence). The length of the CDR3 is 14 residues. With 3 bases clipped from V and 5 bases from J, the junction kept 8 bases outside the gene matches. For the CDR3, the DNA is TGCAGTGCTAGTTGGCGGGAGGGCTTGAACGAGCAGTACTTC. Translating gives CSASWREGLNEQYF.

V gene TRBV29-1 combines with J gene TRBJ2-2, with D hard to call. Germline-derived CDR1 and CDR2 are SQVTM and ANQGSEA. This CDR3 is built from 11 residues. Trimming pared 5 bases from V and 1 base from J, leaving 2 bases between. The CDR3 here is CSVWNTGELFF. Written as DNA, the CDR3 is TGCAGCGTTTGGAACACCGGGGAGCTGTTTTTT.

This clonotype was seen only a few times. The rearrangement uses TRBV7-9 and TRBJ1-2; D may be TRBD1 (6 bases). Germline values: CDR1 SEHNR, CDR2 FQNEAQ (reference sequence). Trimming removed 6 bases at V and 0 bases at J, with 14 bases between. The CDR3 runs 15 residues. In DNA, the CDR3 is TGTGCCAGCAGTAAAGGGGACAACCCTAACTATGGCTACACCTTC. It specifies CASSKGDNPNYGYTF.

V gene TRBV2 combines with J gene TRBJ2-6; D may correspond to TRBD1 or TRBD2 (6 bases each). CDR1 and CDR2 from the germline V gene are SNHLY and FYNNEI. Trimming cost V 4 bases and J 0 bases, with 10 bases left between them. CDR3 length: 16 amino acids. CDR3 loop: CASSAEGGSGANVLTF. CDR3 sequence (DNA): TGTGCCAGCAGTGCCGAGGGGGGCTCTGGGGCCAACGTCCTGACTTTC.

This clonotype has a count of ten or more. The rearrangement joins TRBV28 to TRBJ2-7; 8 bases agree with TRBD1. The junction had 6 bases not matched to a gene; V was cut back by 2 bases and J by 6 bases. The CDR3 is made up of 14 amino acids. The germline CDR1 and CDR2 sequences are MDHEN and SYDVKM. Here the CDR3 reads CASSLGQGRSEQYF. The CDR3 DNA follows: TGTGCCAGCAGTTTAGGACAGGGAAGGTCCGAGCAGTACTTC.

This clonotype was seen only once. A clone one base away is much larger, so this may be a read error. This rearrangement joins TRBV13 to TRBJ2-7, with a tentative D call TRBD2 (5 bases). The J call may be faulty, since TRBJ2-1 better matches the DNA end. There are 13 residues in the CDR3. The germline CDR1 and CDR2 sequences are PRHDT and FYEKMQ (reference sequence). This CDR3 is CASSLGDDYEQFF. In nucleotides, the CDR3 is TGTGCCAGCAGCTTAGGGGACGACTACGAGCAGTTCTTC.

This clonotype appeared many times. The chain has TRBV28 and TRBJ2-1; 8 nucleotides agree with TRBD2. The CDR3 is 12 residues long. Germline V gene sequence: CDR1 MDHEN, CDR2 SYDVKM. J was trimmed by 7 bases and V by 6 bases; bases with no gene match: 2. The CDR3 DNA is TGTGCCAGCAGCCCTAGCGGGAATGAGCAGTTCTTC. Its translation: CASSPSGNEQFF.